This T cell receptor (beta chain) was documented in a study of blood T cell repertoires in COVID-19 (dated by TCRdb to 2020 to 2022). In the study overall: The collaborator samples originated in the United States, Italy and Spain and spanned the acute and convalescent phases of COVID-19. The material from the prospective study consisted of cDNA or gDNA derived from T cells, B-cell-depleted T cells, or PBMCs. Subjects who had been exposed to COVID-19, were actively infected with it, or had recovered from it provided the deeply sampled blood TCRbeta repertoires that made up the dataset. The repertoires were made available in a free public database intended to serve as a resource for research on the immune response to SARS-CoV-2. Samples came from the ongoing ImmuneRACE study (first 160 participants) plus 1,254 subjects from 6 global collaborators. Nearly every sample came with metadata listing a de-identified subject ID, COVID-19 status, age in years and sex. Where available, HLA class I and class II types were obtained from metadata supplied by the sample provider rather than from assay-based typing. Results the study describes overall, beyond this receptor: Clinical and demographic metadata were provided uncurated, with the amount varying by source and participant.

The immunoSEQ Assay, a bias-controlled multiplex PCR, was used to amplify TCRbeta CDR3 regions from genomic DNA. For the original study's pipeline: The number of nucleated cells in each sample was estimated from the amplification of reference gene primers within the assay. To quantify the absolute abundance of each unique TCRbeta CDR3 rearrangement, sequence reads were collapsed and filtered. For each sample, productive Simpson clonality was calculated by taking the square root of Simpson's diversity index across productive rearrangements. In its TCRdb copy, this immuneACCESS table keeps in-frame sequences only and misses some clones. Where compared with another copy, unresolved V genes explain less than half of these, and the others have no known cause. For V, J and clone size, that table is used; D and trimming come from the DNA. This sample gives more than 110,000 clones in total; more than 65% of them show up just once. The top ten hold around 14% of the sample.

In the case of this clone: Its antigen target is currently unknown. No qualities accompany the bases; no much larger clone lies one base away.

The CDR3 numbers 16 residues from cysteine through phenylalanine. Only the CDR3 region is kept as DNA, spanning 48 bases read in frame from base 1. The collaborating institutions used their own protocols to collect whole blood in K2EDTA tubes. Collaborator samples were shipped for TCRbeta analysis as frozen whole blood, isolated PBMCs, or DNA extracted from either sample type. Specimen: peripheral blood. The source is an elderly man with acute or convalescent COVID-19. The rearranged chain carries TRBV21-1 and TRBJ2-1; the table gives TRBD2 as D, unverified against the DNA. TRBV21-1 constitutes a pseudogene. Here the CDR3 is given as CASSPRDSSSYNEQFF. The nucleotides read TGTGCCAGCAGCCCGCGGGACTCCAGCTCCTACAATGAGCAGTTCTTC.